This TCR beta chain was sequenced in a study of blood T cell repertoires in COVID-19. About the research overall: Researchers got acute and convalescent COVID-19 samples from the United States, Italy and Spain. The cDNA or gDNA used as material had been derived from T cells, B-cell-depleted T cells, or PBMCs.

The length of the CDR3 is 13 residues. The V end was cut by 2 bases, the J end by 1 base, with 6 bases between. Germline V gene data show CDR1 as KGHSH and CDR2 as LQKENI. Original analysis: The authors estimated nucleated cell counts from reference gene primer amplification. This table comes from immunoSEQ multiplex PCR, and its TCRdb copy is limited to in-frame clones, with some not included. The D gene and trimming were derived from the DNA, and the V and J assignments and clone size from that table. This sample has about 170,000 clones; roughly 89% occur once, and the top ten carry roughly 3.7%. This rearrangement joins TRBV18 to TRBJ2-7; D is uncertain. The source is a man aged 18-30 years with active or convalescent COVID-19. The sample was peripheral blood. This CDR3 reads CASSPTRSYEQYF. The CDR3 DNA reads TGTGCCAGCTCACCAACCAGATCCTACGAGCAGTACTTC.